This TCR beta chain was identified during a study of shared clonotypes between healthy human individuals. Details on this clone: The antigen remains unidentified.

In the authors' workflow: Junction-only immunoSEQ data arrived without quality scores, meaning filtering differed. Produced via immunoSEQ multiplex PCR; TCRdb's table is partial and in-frame only. The V and J calls and clone size are taken from that table; D and trimming were inferred from the DNA. The sample lists under 750,000 clones; approximately 72% were seen once. The CDR3 loop spans 16 amino acids. The germline V gene has CDR1 LGHNA and CDR2 YNFKEQ. V was clipped by 4 bases and J by 2 bases, with 16 bases between them. Study-wide points: Represented diversity, genetic and exposure-history alike, was limited by few donors. Richness estimates generally favored naive over memory subsets.

Sequencing used memory CD4+ T cells sorted from blood. The subset is: CD45RA-negative fraction. This TCR came from a woman in her twenties or thirties in good health. The chain joins TRBV4-2 to TRBJ2-3; D is possibly TRBD1 (5 bases). CDR3 sequence: CASSPIQGSFTDTQYF. Written as DNA, the CDR3 is TGTGCCAGCAGCCCAATCCAGGGTTCCTTCACAGATACGCAGTATTTT.